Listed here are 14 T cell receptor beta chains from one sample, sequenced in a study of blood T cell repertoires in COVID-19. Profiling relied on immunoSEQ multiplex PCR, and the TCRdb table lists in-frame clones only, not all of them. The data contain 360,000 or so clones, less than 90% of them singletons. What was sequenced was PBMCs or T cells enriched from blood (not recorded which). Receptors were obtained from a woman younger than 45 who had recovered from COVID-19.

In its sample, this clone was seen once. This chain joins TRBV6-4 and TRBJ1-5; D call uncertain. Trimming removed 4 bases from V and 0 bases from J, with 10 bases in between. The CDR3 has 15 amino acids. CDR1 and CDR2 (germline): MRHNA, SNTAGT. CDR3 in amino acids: CASSVEGNSNQPQHF. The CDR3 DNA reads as TGTGCCAGCAGTGTTGAGGGTAATAGCAATCAGCCCCAGCATTTT.

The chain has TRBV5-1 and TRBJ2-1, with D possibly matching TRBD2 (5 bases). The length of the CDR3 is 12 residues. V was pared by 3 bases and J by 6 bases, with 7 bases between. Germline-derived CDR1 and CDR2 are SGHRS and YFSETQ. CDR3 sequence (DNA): TGCGCCAGCAGCTCGGGAAGCAATGAGCAGTTCTTC. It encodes CASSSGSNEQFF.

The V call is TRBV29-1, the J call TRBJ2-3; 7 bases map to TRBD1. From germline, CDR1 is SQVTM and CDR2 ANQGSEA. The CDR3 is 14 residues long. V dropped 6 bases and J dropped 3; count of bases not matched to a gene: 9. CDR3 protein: CSVFSEQGTDTQYF. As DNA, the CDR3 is TGCAGCGTCTTTTCTGAACAGGGGACAGATACGCAGTATTTT.

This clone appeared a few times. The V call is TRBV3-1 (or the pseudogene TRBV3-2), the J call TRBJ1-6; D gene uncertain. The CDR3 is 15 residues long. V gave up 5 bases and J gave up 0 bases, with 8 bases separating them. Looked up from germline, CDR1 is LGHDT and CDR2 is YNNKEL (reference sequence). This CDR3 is CASSSRSSYNSPLHF. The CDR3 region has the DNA TGTGCCAGCAGCTCTCGGAGCTCCTATAATTCACCCCTCCACTTT.

The CDR3 here is CASSHGDRLNTEAFF. Written as DNA, the CDR3 is TGTGCCAGCAGCCACGGGGACAGGCTCAACACTGAAGCTTTCTTT. This chain joins TRBV3-1 (or the pseudogene TRBV3-2) and TRBJ1-1; TRBD1 matches 8 bases. Germline trimming cut 3 bases from V and 2 bases from J; bases unmatched to any gene: 5. This CDR3 has 15 residues. CDR1 is LGHDT and CDR2 is YNNKEL in the germline V gene (reference sequence).

The CDR3 DNA reads TGTGCCAGCAGCCCTCCTCGGGGAGGCCCCTACAATGAGCAGTTCTTC. It codes for CASSPPRGGPYNEQFF. The genes are TRBV28 and TRBJ2-1; the D gene is possibly TRBD2 (6 bases). The V gene lost 6 bases and the J gene lost 2 bases, with 17 bases spanning the gap. Germline V lookup: CDR1 MDHEN, CDR2 SYDVKM. The CDR3 has 16 residues.

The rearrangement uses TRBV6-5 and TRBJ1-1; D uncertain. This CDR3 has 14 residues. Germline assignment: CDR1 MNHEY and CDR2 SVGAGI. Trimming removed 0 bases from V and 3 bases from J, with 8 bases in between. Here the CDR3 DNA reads TGTGCCAGCAGTTACTCGACGGGGTACACTGAAGCTTTCTTT. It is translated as CASSYSTGYTEAFF.

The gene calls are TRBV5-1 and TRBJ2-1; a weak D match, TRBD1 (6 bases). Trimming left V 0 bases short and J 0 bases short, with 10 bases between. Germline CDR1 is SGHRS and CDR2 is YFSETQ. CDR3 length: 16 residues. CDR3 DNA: TGCGCCAGCAGCTTGGTGGGGGCGAACTCCTACAATGAGCAGTTCTTC. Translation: CASSLVGANSYNEQFF.

The CDR3 nucleotides read TGTGCCAGCAATTTCGCCAGGGGGCAGTTCACTAATGAAAAACTGTTTTTT. This translates into CASNFARGQFTNEKLFF. This chain uses TRBV2 with TRBJ1-4; 8 positions match TRBD1. The germline gives CDR1 SNHLY, CDR2 FYNNEI. The V gene end was trimmed by 7 bases and the J gene end by 2 bases; junction bases not matched to a gene: 12. This CDR3 has 17 amino acids.

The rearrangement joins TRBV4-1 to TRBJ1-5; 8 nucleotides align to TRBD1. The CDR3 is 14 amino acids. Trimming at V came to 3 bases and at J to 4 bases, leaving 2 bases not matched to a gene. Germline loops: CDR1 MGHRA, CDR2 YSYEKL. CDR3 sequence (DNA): TGCGCCAGCAGCCAGGGACAGGAAAATCAGCCCCAGCATTTT. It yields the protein CASSQGQENQPQHF.

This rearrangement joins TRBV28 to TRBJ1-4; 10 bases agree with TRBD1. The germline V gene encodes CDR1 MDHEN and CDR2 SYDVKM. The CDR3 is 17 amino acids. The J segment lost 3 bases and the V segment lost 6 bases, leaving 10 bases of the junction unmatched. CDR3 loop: CASSPRQGAGANEKLFF. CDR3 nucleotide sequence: TGTGCCAGCAGCCCCAGACAGGGGGCAGGGGCTAATGAAAAACTGTTTTTT.

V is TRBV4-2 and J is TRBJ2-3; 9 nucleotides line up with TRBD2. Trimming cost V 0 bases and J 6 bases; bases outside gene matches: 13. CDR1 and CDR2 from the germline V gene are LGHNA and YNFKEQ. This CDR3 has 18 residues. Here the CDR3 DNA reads TGTGCCAGCAGCCAAGATACCGTCGGCGGGGGGGTTGTGGATACGCAGTATTTT. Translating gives CASSQDTVGGGVVDTQYF.

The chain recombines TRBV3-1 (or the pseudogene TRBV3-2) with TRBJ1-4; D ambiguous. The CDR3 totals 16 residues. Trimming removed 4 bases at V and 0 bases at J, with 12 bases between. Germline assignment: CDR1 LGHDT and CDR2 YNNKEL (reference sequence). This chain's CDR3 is CASSPLSLTTNEKLFF. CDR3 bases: TGTGCCAGCAGCCCCCTTAGCCTCACAACTAATGAAAAACTGTTTTTT.

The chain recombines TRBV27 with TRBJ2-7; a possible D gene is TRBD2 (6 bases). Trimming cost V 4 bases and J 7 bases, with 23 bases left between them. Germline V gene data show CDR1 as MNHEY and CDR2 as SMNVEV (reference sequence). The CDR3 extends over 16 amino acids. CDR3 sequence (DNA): TGTGCCAGCAGTTCAGCCGCGACTAGTCCCTCTCGGGAGCAGTACTTC. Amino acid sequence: CASSSAATSPSREQYF.